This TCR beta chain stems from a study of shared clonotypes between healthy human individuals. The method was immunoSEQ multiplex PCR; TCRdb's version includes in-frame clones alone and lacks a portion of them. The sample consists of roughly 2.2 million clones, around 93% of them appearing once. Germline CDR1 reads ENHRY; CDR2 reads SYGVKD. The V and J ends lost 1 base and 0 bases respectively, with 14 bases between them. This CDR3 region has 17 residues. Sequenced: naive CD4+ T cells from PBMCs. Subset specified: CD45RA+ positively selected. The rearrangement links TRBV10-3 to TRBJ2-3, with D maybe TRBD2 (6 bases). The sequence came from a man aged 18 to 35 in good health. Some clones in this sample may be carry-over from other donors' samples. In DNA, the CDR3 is TGTGCCATCAGTGAGTGGAGGGCCAGCGGAAGCACAGATACGCAGTATTTT. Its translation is CAISEWRASGSTDTQYF.